The next 32 T cell receptor beta chains were all read from a single sample in a study of identical twins (dated by TCRdb to between 2015 and 2016). Libraries were prepared through 5' RACE. Sequenced on an Illumina HiSeq 2000. The raw public data were reprocessed by TCRdb itself: fastp quality trimming at Q25, MiXCR clonotype calling, in-frame beta chains only. Identical CDR3 protein sequences are pooled into one entry, listed with their most common genes and DNA. The sample contains about 890,000 distinct CDR3 sequences, 9% to 15% of them found a single time. Around 1.5% of the sample is held by the ten biggest clonotypes. These sequences were also reported in another study, on yellow fever vaccine responses in identical twins.

Sequenced sample: PBMCs. Receptors originate from a woman in her late teens or twenties in good health.

Many counts were recorded for this clonotype. V gene TRBV7-9 combines with J gene TRBJ2-7; 7 bases are a match to TRBD2. The CDR3 covers 17 residues. J was trimmed by 1 base and V by 7 bases; bases with no gene match: 16. The germline gives CDR1 SEHNR, CDR2 FQNEAQ (reference sequence). CDR3 sequence reads: CASTILLCPSGSYEQYF. CDR3 sequence (DNA): TGTGCCAGCACCATCCTGCTGTGCCCTAGCGGTTCCTACGAGCAGTACTTC.

V and J are TRBV11-1 and TRBJ2-1; 8 nucleotides match TRBD1. Unmatched junction bases numbered 23, after V lost 5 bases and J lost 2 bases. The germline V gene encodes CDR1 SGHAT and CDR2 FQDESV (reference sequence). The CDR3 consists of 21 residues. CDR3 residues: CASSHPGSWGDRRETYNEQFF. The CDR3 coding sequence is TGTGCCAGCAGCCACCCTGGAAGCTGGGGGGACAGGAGAGAAACCTACAATGAGCAGTTCTTC.

The chain joins TRBV10-3 to TRBJ2-3, with a tentative D call TRBD2 (5 bases). CDR3 length: 13 amino acids. From germline, CDR1 is ENHRY and CDR2 SYGVKD. The V gene lost 9 bases and the J gene lost 4 bases, with 14 bases spanning the gap. DNA for the CDR3: TGTGCCATAAGGCTAGCCCTCCCAGATACGCAGTATTTT. This codes for CAIRLALPDTQYF.

This clonotype was seen at least ten times. This chain uses TRBV12-3 or TRBV12-4 with TRBJ2-3, with D perhaps given as TRBD1 or TRBD2 (5 bases each). The CDR3 runs 13 residues. Trimming left V 5 bases short and J 8 bases short, with 14 bases between. The CDR3 DNA is TGTGCCAGCAGTATCTCGAGGGGTGCTACGCAGTATTTT. Translated, it gives CASSISRGATQYF.

CDR3 protein: CATSEYRGPTDTQYF. The CDR3 DNA sequence: TGTGCCACCAGTGAATACAGGGGGCCGACAGATACGCAGTATTTT. V and J are TRBV24-1 and TRBJ2-3; 9 bases line up with TRBD1. The germline CDR1 and CDR2 sequences are KGHDR and SFDVKD. This CDR3 region has 15 residues. Germline trimming cut 4 bases from V and 3 bases from J; bases unmatched to any gene: 4.

The V call is TRBV19, the J call TRBJ2-3; D call uncertain. The germline V gene encodes CDR1 LNHDA and CDR2 SQIVND (reference sequence). V was pared by 4 bases and J by 3 bases, with 11 bases between. The CDR3 has 14 amino acids. The chain's CDR3 is CASSTPGRTDTQYF. For the CDR3, the DNA is TGTGCCAGTAGTACCCCCGGACGTACAGATACGCAGTATTTT.

This clonotype was seen repeatedly, ten times or more. This rearrangement joins TRBV12-3 or TRBV12-4 to TRBJ1-5; D possibly corresponds to TRBD1 (5 bases). Trimming removed 2 bases from V and 2 bases from J, with 10 bases in between. The CDR3 loop spans 15 amino acids. CDR3 sequence: CASSLRGGGNQPQHF. As DNA, the CDR3 is TGTGCCAGCAGTTTAAGGGGTGGCGGCAATCAGCCCCAGCATTTT.

The table lists this clonotype with a few counts. J is TRBJ2-2 and V is TRBV5-5, with TRBD2 identical over 7 bases. Germline V lookup: CDR1 SGHKS, CDR2 YYEKEE (reference sequence). The CDR3 runs to 14 residues. After removal of 4 bases from V and 7 bases from J, the junction contained 7 bases not matched to a gene. This chain's CDR3 is CASSAWGGVGELFF. Here the CDR3 DNA reads TGTGCCAGCAGCGCTTGGGGAGGGGTCGGGGAGCTGTTTTTT.

The V and J genes are TRBV27 and TRBJ2-7, with TRBD1 identical over 7 bases. From germline, CDR1 is MNHEY and CDR2 SMNVEV (reference sequence). The CDR3 is 15 amino acids. The ends lost 6 bases at V and 2 bases at J; junction bases unmatched: 10. CDR3 nucleotides: TGTGCCAGCAGCCAGGGACAGCTGAATACCTACGAGCAGTACTTC. It specifies CASSQGQLNTYEQYF.

This chain uses TRBV3-1 with TRBJ2-6; 9 nucleotides align to TRBD1. The CDR3 totals 16 residues. Unmatched junction bases numbered 3, after V lost 3 bases and J lost 3 bases. Germline CDR1 is LGHDT and CDR2 is YNNKEL (reference sequence). CDR3 nucleotide sequence: TGTGCCAGCAGCCAGGGACAGGGACTTGGGGCCAACGTCCTGACTTTC. As protein: CASSQGQGLGANVLTF.

This clonotype was recorded many times. V and J are TRBV28 and TRBJ2-3, with 14 bases lining up with TRBD2. In germline, CDR1 is MDHEN, CDR2 SYDVKM. The CDR3 is made up of 18 amino acids. J lost 5 bases, V lost 5 bases, and 12 bases had no gene match. The CDR3 nucleotides are TGTGCCAGCAGTCCCTCCGTTGGGACTAGCGGGGGTCTAGATACGCAGTATTTT. Residues: CASSPSVGTSGGLDTQYF.

V is TRBV7-2 and J is TRBJ2-5, with D maybe TRBD2 (5 bases). The CDR3 has 14 residues. V was clipped by 5 bases and J by 4 bases, with 14 bases between them. CDR1 and CDR2 from the germline V gene are SGHTA and FQGNSA. The CDR3 nucleotides read TGTGCCAGCAGCCCCGACTACCTTCGAGAGACCCAGTACTTC. Its protein product is CASSPDYLRETQYF.

As concerns this clonotype: At one boundary the junction diverges from the germline segment, which might be a read error. The V call is TRBV5-1, the J call TRBJ2-1, with 8 bases lining up with TRBD2. Per the germline V gene, CDR1 is SGHRS and CDR2 is YFSETQ. CDR3 length equals 15 residues. The CDR3 here is CASSLPSGSYNEQFF. CDR3 in DNA: TGTGCCAGCAGCTTACCTAGCGGGTCCTACAATGAGCAGTTCTTC.

This clonotype was seen more than once but under ten times. V is TRBV4-2 and J is TRBJ2-5, with unresolved D. V was clipped by 4 bases and J by 2 bases, with 17 bases between them. Germline V lookup: CDR1 LGHNA, CDR2 YNFKEQ. There are 16 residues in the CDR3. This CDR3 reads CASSPRAPTAQETQYF. The CDR3, as DNA: TGTGCCAGCAGCCCCCGGGCTCCGACGGCGCAAGAGACCCAGTACTTC.

This clonotype was seen a handful of times. The V gene is TRBV21-1, the J gene TRBJ2-1; the DNA was not compared with TRBD2, the D call given in the table. TRBV21-1 is a listed pseudogene. This CDR3 contains 16 residues. In DNA form, the CDR3 reads TGTGCCAGCAGCAACAGGAGAGGCCCTCAAAACAATGAGCAGTTCTTC. It yields the protein CASSNRRGPQNNEQFF.

This chain connects TRBV3-1 to TRBJ2-1, with 9 bases matching TRBD1. This CDR3 spans 17 amino acids. Per germline, CDR1 LGHDT and CDR2 YNNKEL (reference sequence). The junction had 18 bases not matched to a gene; V was cut back by 3 bases and J by 12 bases. The CDR3 loop is CASSHAGTGKDTKGQFF. The CDR3 DNA reads TGTGCCAGCAGCCATGCCGGGACAGGGAAAGACACTAAAGGGCAGTTCTTC.

This clonotype has a handful of counts. The chain carries TRBV28 and TRBJ1-5; TRBD1 matches at 9 bases. Germline lookup yields CDR1 MDHEN and CDR2 SYDVKM. CDR3 length: 14 residues. The J segment lost 6 bases and the V segment lost 7 bases, leaving 7 bases of the junction unmatched. This chain's CDR3 is CASTPTGGGQPQHF. CDR3 bases: TGTGCCAGCACCCCAACAGGGGGCGGTCAGCCCCAGCATTTT. Full variable domain (outside the CDR3, taken from reference TRBV28 and TRBJ1-5): DVKVTQSSRYLVKRTGEKVFLECVQDMDHENMFWYRQDPGLGLRLIYFSYDVKMKEKGDIPEGYSVSREKKERFSLILESASTNQTSMYLCASTPTGGGQPQHFGDGTRLSIL.

This clonotype was detected ten times or more. V gene TRBV9 combines with J gene TRBJ1-2; TRBD1 agrees at 9 bases. Per the germline V gene, CDR1 is SGDLS and CDR2 is YYNGEE. V shed 3 bases, J shed 7 bases, and the junction held 4 bases outside the gene matches. The CDR3 is 13 amino acids. The CDR3, as DNA: TGTGCCAGCAGCGCACAGGGGGCGCGTGGCTACACCTTC. Its protein product is CASSAQGARGYTF.

This chain joins TRBV2 and TRBJ1-4; the D is unclear. This CDR3 has 12 residues. V was clipped by 4 bases and J by 5 bases, with 5 bases between them. CDR1 SNHLY and CDR2 FYNNEI come from the germline V gene. CDR3 protein: CASSVGNEKLFF. The CDR3 DNA reads TGTGCCAGCAGTGTTGGGAATGAAAAACTGTTTTTT.

This clonotype was counted only a few times. V is TRBV2 and J is TRBJ1-5; TRBD1 aligns across 7 bases. The germline V gene has CDR1 SNHLY and CDR2 FYNNEI. The trim removed 1 base at V and 4 bases at J, leaving 4 bases unmatched. This CDR3 is built from 15 residues. Here the CDR3 reads CASSEGTGPNQPQHF. The CDR3 bases are TGTGCCAGCAGTGAAGGGACAGGACCTAATCAGCCCCAGCATTTT.

The V and J genes are TRBV11-1 and TRBJ2-7; 7 bases agree with TRBD2. The germline gives CDR1 SGHAT, CDR2 FQDESV (reference sequence). The CDR3 has 14 residues. V lost 7 bases, J lost 0 bases, and 6 bases stayed unmatched. The CDR3 loop reads CASTAGESSYEQYF. CDR3 in DNA: TGTGCCAGCACCGCGGGAGAGTCCTCCTACGAGCAGTACTTC.

This clonotype was detected only a few times. The chain employs TRBV6-5 and TRBJ1-4; D unclear. Germline V gene sequence: CDR1 MNHEY, CDR2 SVGAGI. There are 14 residues in the CDR3. Between the trimmed V and J ends, which lost 4 bases and 5 bases, there was a span of 11 bases. The CDR3 coding sequence is TGTGCCAGCAGTTTGGGAGATTTAAATGAAAAACTGTTTTTT. Protein product: CASSLGDLNEKLFF.

This clonotype turned up a few times. The chain has TRBV20-1 and TRBJ1-5; possibly TRBD1 for D (6 bases). The germline CDR1 and CDR2 sequences are DFQATT and SNEGSKA (reference sequence). V lost 7 bases and J 0 bases, leaving 13 bases between the germline ends. This CDR3 spans 14 amino acids. The CDR3 here is CSVLQGYSNQPQHF. CDR3 bases: TGCAGTGTCCTACAGGGTTATAGCAATCAGCCCCAGCATTTT.

This clonotype was observed at least ten times. The chain couples TRBV6-5 to TRBJ2-2; D ambiguous. The germline V gene has CDR1 MNHEY and CDR2 SVGAGI. Deletions cut 10 bases from V and 4 bases from J, with 7 bases between. This CDR3 spans 11 amino acids. The CDR3 DNA is TGTGCCACCAGGACCACCGGGGAGCTGTTTTTT. It yields the protein CATRTTGELFF.

This clonotype was counted only a few times. V and J are TRBV7-2 and TRBJ2-3; D possibly corresponds to TRBD2 (6 bases). CDR1 and CDR2 from the germline V gene are SGHTA and FQGNSA. V lost 4 bases and J lost 0, with 11 bases in between. The CDR3 loop spans 15 amino acids. In nucleotides, the CDR3 is TGTGCCAGCAGCTATGGGACTTTAAGCACAGATACGCAGTATTTT. This codes for CASSYGTLSTDTQYF.

The chain combines TRBV7-9 with TRBJ2-5, with D tentatively TRBD1 (6 bases). Trimming took 5 bases from V and 1 from J, leaving 14 bases between them. CDR1 is SEHNR, CDR2 FQNEAQ, per germline (reference sequence). The CDR3 consists of 15 residues. The CDR3 DNA follows: TGTGCCAGCAGCCCAATTGGACAGATCCAAGAGACCCAGTACTTC. It yields the protein CASSPIGQIQETQYF.

This clonotype was picked up many times. V is TRBV10-3 and J is TRBJ2-3; unclear D gene. CDR3 length equals 11 residues. The V gene lost 3 bases and the J gene lost 5 bases, with 3 bases spanning the gap. CDR1 ENHRY and CDR2 SYGVKD come from the germline V gene. The CDR3 region has the DNA TGTGCCATCAGTGAACTAGATACGCAGTATTTT. Encoded protein: CAISELDTQYF.

The CDR3: CAGTGLNEKLFF. The DNA of the CDR3 is TGTGCCGGGACAGGGCTTAATGAAAAACTGTTTTTT. V usage is TRBV7-9 and J usage is TRBJ1-4, with 9 bases aligning to TRBD1. V shed 11 bases and J 4 bases; nucleotides not matched to a gene: 2. The V gene's germline CDR1 is SEHNR and CDR2 FQNEAQ (reference sequence). The CDR3 is 12 residues long. The whole variable domain, filled in from reference TRBV7-9 and TRBJ1-4, reads DTGVSQNPRHKITKRGQNVTFRCDPISEHNRLYWYRQTLGQGPEFLTYFQNEAQLEKSRLLSDRFSAERPKGSFSTLEIQRTEQGDSAMYLCAGTGLNEKLFFGSGTQLSVL.

The J gene is TRBJ1-2, the V gene TRBV10-3, with 9 bases matching TRBD1. The ends lost 3 bases at V and 6 bases at J; junction bases unmatched: 8. This CDR3 comprises 15 residues. Per the germline V gene, CDR1 is ENHRY and CDR2 is SYGVKD. CDR3 sequence reads: CAISEKDTGGHGYTF. CDR3 sequence (DNA): TGTGCCATCAGTGAAAAAGACACAGGGGGCCATGGCTACACCTTC.

This clonotype showed up just a few times. The rearrangement uses TRBV9 and TRBJ2-5; D call uncertain. The CDR3 consists of 16 residues. V was cut by 1 base and J by 5 bases, with 18 bases left in between. Looked up from germline, CDR1 is SGDLS and CDR2 is YYNGEE. The CDR3 sequence: CASSVSGSSPRETQYF. The CDR3 DNA reads TGTGCCAGCAGCGTAAGTGGGTCCTCCCCTAGGGAGACCCAGTACTTC.

The genes are TRBV12-3 or TRBV12-4 and TRBJ2-7, with 7 bases aligning to TRBD1. Trimming removed 5 bases from V and 3 bases from J; junction bases left unmatched: 4. This CDR3 region has 13 residues. In DNA form, the CDR3 reads TGTGCCAGCAGTCAGGGGGTCGGCTACGAGCAGTACGTC. The encoded protein is CASSQGVGYEQYV.

A remark on this clonotype: At one of its ends the junction is not consistent with the germline gene, which may arise from a read error. The chain is built from TRBV7-8 and TRBJ1-5; 10 nucleotides align to TRBD1. CDR1 and CDR2 from the germline V gene are SGHVS and FQNEAQ. The CDR3 length is 18 residues. The CDR3 protein is CASSLEWTGGPGNQPQHF. The CDR3, as DNA: TGTGCCAGCAGCTTAGAGTGGACAGGGGGACCCGGCAATCAGCCGCAGCATTTT. Based on the CDR3 plus reference TRBV7-8 and TRBJ1-5, the full variable domain is GAGVSQSPRYKVAKRGQDVALRCDPISGHVSLFWYQQALGQGPEFLTYFQNEAQLDKSGLPSDRFFAERPEGSVSTLKIQRTQQEDSAVYLCASSLEWTGGPGNQPQHFGDGTRLSIL.